The rows below give T cell receptor beta chains drawn from one sample of a study of cytomegalovirus exposure and HLA in healthy donors. Profiled with immunoSEQ multiplex PCR; TCRdb holds only in-frame clones, not every one. The sample lists tens of thousands of clones, about 91% seen once, with 2.2% in the top ten. The sample consisted of PBMCs. Every receptor here comes from a woman in her 30s in good health and CMV-seronegative. Each CDR3 is given without its conserved first and last residue.

v_gene: TRBV27
j_gene: TRBJ1-2
CDR3aa: ASSLSWTGRFEYGYT

v_gene: TRBV21-1
j_gene: TRBJ2-2
CDR3aa: ASSKAQGRAAGELF

v_gene: TRBV7-9
j_gene: TRBJ2-3
CDR3aa: ASSLAASDTQY

v_gene: TRBV11-3
j_gene: TRBJ2-5
CDR3aa: ASSSTGKETQY

v_gene: TRBV5-4
j_gene: TRBJ1-6
CDR3aa: ASSLGDRGNSPLH

v_gene: TRBV19
j_gene: TRBJ2-1
CDR3aa: ASSIDDVPGLGNEQF

v_gene: TRBV30
j_gene: TRBJ2-7
CDR3aa: AWSVRQGGYEQY

v_gene: TRBV4-1
j_gene: TRBJ2-1
CDR3aa: ASSQVNNEQF

v_gene: TRBV16
j_gene: TRBJ1-2
CDR3aa: ASSQGQLDYT

v_gene: TRBV7-8
j_gene: TRBJ2-7
CDR3aa: ASSLGDRDYEQY

v_gene: TRBV2
j_gene: TRBJ1-5
CDR3aa: ASRGQPDSNQPQH

v_gene: TRBV7-9
j_gene: TRBJ2-1
CDR3aa: ASSSPTLALAGANEQF

v_gene: TRBV27
j_gene: TRBJ2-7
CDR3aa: ASSFDRGYEQY

v_gene: TRBV14
j_gene: TRBJ1-1
CDR3aa: ASSQDWSTANTEAF

v_gene: TRBV7-2
j_gene: TRBJ2-1
CDR3aa: ASSIGTLPGSYNEQF

v_gene: TRBV28
j_gene: TRBJ2-7
CDR3aa: ASSFPRQGGGEQY

v_gene: TRBV7-2
j_gene: TRBJ2-1
CDR3aa: ASSVGPQGYNEQF

v_gene: TRBV5-4
j_gene: TRBJ2-3
CDR3aa: ASSSTGRSGDTQY

v_gene: TRBV19
j_gene: TRBJ2-5
CDR3aa: ASSFNRGTRQETQY

v_gene: TRBV5-8
j_gene: TRBJ1-5
CDR3aa: ASSLEEGQPQH

v_gene: TRBV19
j_gene: TRBJ1-5
CDR3aa: ASSTPGTGVRQPQH

v_gene: TRBV27
j_gene: TRBJ2-2
CDR3aa: ASSFRGNGELF

v_gene: TRBV7-9
j_gene: TRBJ2-7
CDR3aa: ASSWAGVSYEQY

v_gene: TRBV25-1
j_gene: TRBJ1-2
CDR3aa: ASSVEWNYGYT

v_gene: TRBV2
j_gene: TRBJ2-1
CDR3aa: ASSEYGRRSYNEQF

v_gene: TRBV19
j_gene: TRBJ2-7
CDR3aa: ASGSGGLTYEQY

v_gene: TRBV7-3
j_gene: TRBJ1-2
CDR3aa: ASSFGGRGGYT

v_gene: TRBV19
j_gene: TRBJ1-5
CDR3aa: ASSIWDMGASNQPQH

v_gene: TRBV7-2
j_gene: TRBJ2-3
CDR3aa: ASSLGGSITDTQY

v_gene: TRBV11-3
j_gene: TRBJ2-1
CDR3aa: ASSSRSDSHNEQF

v_gene: TRBV7-9
j_gene: TRBJ2-5
CDR3aa: ASRPGTGETQY

v_gene: TRBV6-4
j_gene: TRBJ2-2
CDR3aa: ASSVVYNTGELF

v_gene: TRBV19
j_gene: TRBJ1-1
CDR3aa: ASSTTGGTEAF

v_gene: TRBV6-4
j_gene: TRBJ1-2
CDR3aa: ASSGPRRGRGSYGYT

v_gene: TRBV9
j_gene: TRBJ2-1
CDR3aa: ASSVDTSGGFYNEQF

v_gene: TRBV6-6
j_gene: TRBJ2-7
CDR3aa: ASSYSWLAGDEQY

v_gene: TRBV4-2
j_gene: TRBJ1-2
CDR3aa: ASSQARDRGSGYT

v_gene: TRBV5-6
j_gene: TRBJ2-3
CDR3aa: ASSPGTSGFTDTQY

v_gene: TRBV30
j_gene: TRBJ1-1
CDR3aa: ACKTQGGRMNTEAF

v_gene: TRBV27
j_gene: TRBJ2-7
CDR3aa: ASSLSGQISYEQY

v_gene: TRBV25-1
j_gene: TRBJ1-2
CDR3aa: ASSATGDYGYT

v_gene: TRBV28
j_gene: TRBJ1-1
CDR3aa: ASSLGGSRNTEAF

v_gene: TRBV7-8
j_gene: TRBJ1-1
CDR3aa: ASSLGATAGHGAF

v_gene: TRBV5-6
j_gene: TRBJ1-5
CDR3aa: ASSLRYQPQH

v_gene: TRBV27
j_gene: TRBJ1-1
CDR3aa: ASSSVQGNTEAF